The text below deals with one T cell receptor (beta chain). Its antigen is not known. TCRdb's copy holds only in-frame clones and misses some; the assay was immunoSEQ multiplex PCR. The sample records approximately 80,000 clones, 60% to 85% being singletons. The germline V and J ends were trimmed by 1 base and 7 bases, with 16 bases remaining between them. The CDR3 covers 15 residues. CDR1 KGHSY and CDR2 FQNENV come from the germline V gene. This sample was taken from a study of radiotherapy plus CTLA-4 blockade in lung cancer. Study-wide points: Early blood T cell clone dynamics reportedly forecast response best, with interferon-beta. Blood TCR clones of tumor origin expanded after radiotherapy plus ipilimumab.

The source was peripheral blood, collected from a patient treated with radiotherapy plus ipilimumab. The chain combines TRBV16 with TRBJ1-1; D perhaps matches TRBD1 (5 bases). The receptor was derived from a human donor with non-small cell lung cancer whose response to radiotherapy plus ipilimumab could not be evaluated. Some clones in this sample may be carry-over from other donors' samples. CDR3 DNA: TGTGCCAGCAGCCAATTATCCGGGGGAGGAGGTGAAGCTTTCTTT. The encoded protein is CASSQLSGGGGEAFF. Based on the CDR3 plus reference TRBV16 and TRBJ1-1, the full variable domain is GEEVAQTPKHLVRGEGQKAKLYCAPIKGHSYVFWYQQVLKNEFKFLISFQNENVFDETGMPKERFSAKCLPNSPCSLEIQATKLEDSAVYFCASSQLSGGGGEAFFGQGTRLTVV.